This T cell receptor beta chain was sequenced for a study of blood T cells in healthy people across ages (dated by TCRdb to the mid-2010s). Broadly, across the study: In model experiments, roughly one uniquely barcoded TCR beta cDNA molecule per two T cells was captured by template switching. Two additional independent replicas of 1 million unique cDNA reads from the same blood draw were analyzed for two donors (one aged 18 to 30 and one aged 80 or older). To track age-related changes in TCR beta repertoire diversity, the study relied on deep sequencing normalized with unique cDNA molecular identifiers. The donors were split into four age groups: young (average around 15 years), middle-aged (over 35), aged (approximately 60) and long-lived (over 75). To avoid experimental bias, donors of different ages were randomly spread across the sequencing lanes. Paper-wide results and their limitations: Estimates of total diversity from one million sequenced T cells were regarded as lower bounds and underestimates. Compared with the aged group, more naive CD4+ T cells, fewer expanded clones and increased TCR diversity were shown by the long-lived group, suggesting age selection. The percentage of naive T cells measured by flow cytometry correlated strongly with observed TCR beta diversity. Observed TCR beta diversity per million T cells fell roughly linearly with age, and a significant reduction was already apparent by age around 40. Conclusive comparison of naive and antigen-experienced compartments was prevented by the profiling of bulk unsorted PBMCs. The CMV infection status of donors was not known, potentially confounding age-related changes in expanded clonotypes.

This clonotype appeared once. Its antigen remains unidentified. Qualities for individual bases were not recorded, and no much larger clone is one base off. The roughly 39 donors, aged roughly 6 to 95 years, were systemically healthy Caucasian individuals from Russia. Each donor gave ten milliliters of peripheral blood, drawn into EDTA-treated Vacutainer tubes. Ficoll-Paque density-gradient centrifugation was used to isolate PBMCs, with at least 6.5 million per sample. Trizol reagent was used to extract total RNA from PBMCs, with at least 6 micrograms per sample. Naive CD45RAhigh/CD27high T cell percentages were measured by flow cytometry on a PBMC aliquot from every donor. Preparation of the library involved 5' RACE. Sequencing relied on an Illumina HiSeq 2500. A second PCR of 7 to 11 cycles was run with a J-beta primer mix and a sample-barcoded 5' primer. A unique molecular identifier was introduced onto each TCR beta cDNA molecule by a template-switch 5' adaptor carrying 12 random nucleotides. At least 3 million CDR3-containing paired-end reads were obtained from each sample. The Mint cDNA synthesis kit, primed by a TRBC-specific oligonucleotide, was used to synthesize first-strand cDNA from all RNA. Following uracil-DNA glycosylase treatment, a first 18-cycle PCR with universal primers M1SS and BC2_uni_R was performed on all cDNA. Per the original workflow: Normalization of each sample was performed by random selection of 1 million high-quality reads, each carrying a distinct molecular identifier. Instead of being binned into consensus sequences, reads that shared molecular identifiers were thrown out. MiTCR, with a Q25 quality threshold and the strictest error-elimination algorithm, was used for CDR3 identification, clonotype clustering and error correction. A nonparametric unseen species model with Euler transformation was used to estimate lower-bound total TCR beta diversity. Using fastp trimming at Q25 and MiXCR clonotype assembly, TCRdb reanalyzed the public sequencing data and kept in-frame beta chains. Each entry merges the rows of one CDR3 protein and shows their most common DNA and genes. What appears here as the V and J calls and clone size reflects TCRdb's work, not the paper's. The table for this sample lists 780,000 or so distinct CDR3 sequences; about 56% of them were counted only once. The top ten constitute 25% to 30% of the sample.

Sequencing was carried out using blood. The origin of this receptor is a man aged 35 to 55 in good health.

The encoded CDR3 is CASMRDANTGELFF. DNA sequence: TGCGCCAGCATGAGGGATGCGAACACCGGGGAGCTGTTTTTT. Recombination joined TRBV5-1 with TRBJ2-2, and perhaps TRBD2 as D gene, on 5 matching bases. According to the germline V gene, CDR1 reads SGHRS and CDR2 reads YFSETQ. V is reduced by 6 bases and J by 0 bases, leaving a spacing of 9 bases between them. Including cysteine and phenylalanine, the CDR3 has 14 amino acids. Here the CDR3 DNA is all that survives: 42 bases in frame from base 1. Where the CDR3 stops, the reference TRBV5-1 and TRBJ2-2 genes take over; the full variable domain is KAGVTQTPRYLIKTRGQQVTLSCSPISGHRSVSWYQQTPGQGLQFLFEYFSETQRNKGNFPGRFSGRQFSNSRSEMNVSTLELGDSALYLCASMRDANTGELFFGEGSRLTVL.